A selection of T cell receptor beta chains follows, all from one sample in a study of vaccination effects on CD4 cells after COVID-19. Profiling relied on immunoSEQ multiplex PCR, and the TCRdb table lists in-frame clones only, not all of them. The sample consists of under 85,000 clones, 60% to 80% of them appearing once. These receptors' targets are unknown. Sequenced material: CD4+ T cells from PBMCs cultured with HCoV-OC43 spike peptides, taken after COVID-19 vaccination. The origin of the receptors is a human donor who received a COVID-19 vaccine. Each CDR3 is given without its conserved first and last residue. Fields, in order: V gene, J gene, CDR3 protein.

TRBV19	TRBJ2-1	ASNTFEGQGNEQF
TRBV27	TRBJ1-4	ASSPRTGSEKLF
TRBV12-3/TRBV12-4	TRBJ1-5	SSGVSRNQPQH
TRBV6-2/TRBV6-3	TRBJ2-2	ASSYTSGGTNTGELF
TRBV19	TRBJ2-5	ASSIGVGTQETQY
TRBV19	TRBJ1-5	ASTRGVQPQH
TRBV5-5	TRBJ2-3	ASSLDPWAGRSDTQY
TRBV30	TRBJ1-2	AWSVLSSGYT
TRBV11-3	TRBJ2-1	ASSLEERGGRNEQF
TRBV7-9	TRBJ1-3	ASSTAGDGNTIY
TRBV6-1	TRBJ1-4	ASSDMWGSREKLF
TRBV4-2	TRBJ2-3	ASSQDPSGGRAGADTQY
TRBV24-1	TRBJ1-2	ATSDTIGGGNYGYT
TRBV3-1/TRBV3-2	TRBJ1-4	ASSQAIQGLREKLF
TRBV5-1	TRBJ2-2	ASRRQERNTGELF
TRBV4-2	TRBJ2-5	ASSLTTSGVFQETQY
TRBV5-1	TRBJ2-3	ASSIGLDTDTQY
TRBV6-6	TRBJ2-6	ASRPGQSSGANVLT
TRBV9	TRBJ2-2	ASSVSGNTGELF
TRBV4-2	TRBJ2-1	ASSQETSRSYNEQF
TRBV6-5	TRBJ1-6	AVSRGERNSPLH
TRBV7-9	TRBJ2-5	ASSPGQGAWETQY
TRBV14	TRBJ2-1	ASSQVTSGVYEQF
TRBV6-1	TRBJ1-2	ASSEYTVYGYT
TRBV7-2	TRBJ2-2	ASSLVVGTTITGELF
TRBV5-1	TRBJ2-5	ASSPGTGNFQETQY
TRBV27	TRBJ1-5	ASSLWGTGVRQPQH
TRBV7-2	TRBJ2-2	ASSLRGGTMGTGELF
TRBV9	TRBJ1-2	ASSRLQGNNYGYT
TRBV19	TRBJ1-6	ASSSGQGKNSPLH
TRBV30	TRBJ1-2	AWNYKQGKSFYGYT
TRBV30	TRBJ1-6	AWSGGTGYNSPLH
TRBV29-1	TRBJ1-4	SVSGNTNEKLF
TRBV7-9	TRBJ1-2	ASSSSFRGKGYGYT
TRBV4-1	TRBJ2-3	ASSLNGGGGTQY
TRBV3-1/TRBV3-2	TRBJ2-1	ASMFLGQGPNEQF
TRBV7-2	TRBJ1-6	ASSPGNSPLH
TRBV5-4	TRBJ1-2	ASSLAVAGGSRGGYT
TRBV6-5	TRBJ1-2	ASSYPGQYGGYT
TRBV30	TRBJ2-1	AWRGLWKIYNEQF
TRBV10-1	TRBJ2-5	ASSEPSKVGMGETQY